Included here is one T cell receptor beta chain sequence, with context. V gave up 4 bases and J gave up 0 bases, with 16 bases separating them. Germline V gene lookup returns CDR1 SGHVS and CDR2 FQNEAQ. The CDR3 length is 18 residues. The sample is drawn from a study of blood T cell repertoires in COVID-19. Sequencing was performed with immunoSEQ multiplex PCR; in TCRdb, only in-frame clones are kept and a portion is missing. Seen here are about 70,000 clones, around 88% observed once, and the top ten hold 15% to 20%. V usage is TRBV7-8 and J usage is TRBJ2-6, with TRBD2 as a possible D gene (6 bases). The receptor comes from a man between 40 and 49 years old with COVID-19, enrolled during active disease. Sequenced input: peripheral blood. The CDR3 protein is CASSSGPVGSSGANVLTF. The CDR3 nucleotides read TGTGCCAGCAGCTCTGGCCCGGTCGGGAGCTCTGGGGCCAACGTCCTGACTTTC. The full variable domain, completed using reference TRBV7-8 and TRBJ2-6, is GAGVSQSPRYKVAKRGQDVALRCDPISGHVSLFWYQQALGQGPEFLTYFQNEAQLDKSGLPSDRFFAERPEGSVSTLKIQRTQQEDSAVYLCASSSGPVGSSGANVLTFGAGSRLTVL.